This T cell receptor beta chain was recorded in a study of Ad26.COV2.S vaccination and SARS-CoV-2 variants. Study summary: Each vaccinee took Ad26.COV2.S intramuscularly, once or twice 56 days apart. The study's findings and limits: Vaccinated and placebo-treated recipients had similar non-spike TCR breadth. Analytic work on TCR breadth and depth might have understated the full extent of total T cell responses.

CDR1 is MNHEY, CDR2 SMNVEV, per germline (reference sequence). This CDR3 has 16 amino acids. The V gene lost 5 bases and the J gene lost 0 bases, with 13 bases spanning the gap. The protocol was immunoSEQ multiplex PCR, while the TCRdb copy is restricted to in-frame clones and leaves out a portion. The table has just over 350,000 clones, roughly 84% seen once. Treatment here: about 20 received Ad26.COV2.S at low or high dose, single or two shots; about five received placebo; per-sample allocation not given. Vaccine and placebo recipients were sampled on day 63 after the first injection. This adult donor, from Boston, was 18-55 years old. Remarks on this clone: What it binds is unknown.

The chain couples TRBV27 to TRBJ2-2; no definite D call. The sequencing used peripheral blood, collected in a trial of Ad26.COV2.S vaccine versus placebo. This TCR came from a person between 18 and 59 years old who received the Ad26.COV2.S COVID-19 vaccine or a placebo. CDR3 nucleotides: TGTGCCAGCAGTCCAGGCGCGGCCCCGAACACCGGGGAGCTGTTTTTT. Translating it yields CASSPGAAPNTGELFF.